These 14 T cell receptor beta chains came from one sample sequenced in a study of radiation and T cells in renal cell carcinoma. Time point: blood 2 weeks post-SBRT. Treatment noted: 15 Gy SBRT to primary tumor, nephrectomy 4 weeks later. TCRdb keeps only in-frame clones here, not all; method: immunoSEQ multiplex PCR. The sample includes around 75,000 clones, about four fifths of them seen just once. Sequences were derived from blood, sampled from a patient whose treatment included radiotherapy and nephrectomy. Receptor source: a man between 60 and 75 years old with renal cell carcinoma.

The genes are TRBV6-6 and TRBJ2-7; a weak D match, TRBD1 (5 bases). Trimming removed 5 bases from V and 3 bases from J, with 8 bases in between. The CDR3 length is 12 residues. Per the germline V gene, CDR1 is MNHNY and CDR2 is SVGAGI (reference sequence). The CDR3 nucleotides are TGTGCCAGCAGTGCGCAGGGCTACGAGCAGTACTTC. Translating it yields CASSAQGYEQYF.

The chain joins TRBV6-1 to TRBJ2-3, with TRBD2 matching over 9 bases. Losses at the gene ends were 4 bases for V and 6 bases for J; bases not matched to a gene: 8. The CDR3 consists of 15 residues. Germline-derived CDR1 and CDR2 are MNHNS and SASEGT. CDR3 loop: CASSVVAGVSDTQYF. DNA of the CDR3: TGTGCCAGCAGTGTAGTAGCGGGAGTTTCCGATACGCAGTATTTT.

The genes are TRBV19 and TRBJ2-1, with D unresolved. The CDR3 totals 15 residues. V lost 3 bases and J 0 bases, leaving 9 bases between the germline ends. Germline V gene lookup returns CDR1 LNHDA and CDR2 SQIVND (reference sequence). The CDR3 loop is CASSILGGSYNEQFF. The CDR3 nucleotides read TGTGCCAGTAGTATCCTAGGCGGCTCCTACAATGAGCAGTTCTTC.

The chain is built from TRBV7-9 and TRBJ1-1, with a possible D match to TRBD1 (5 bases). The V end was cut by 4 bases, the J end by 10 bases, with 16 bases between. The CDR3 spans 13 residues. Germline V gene lookup returns CDR1 SEHNR and CDR2 FQNEAQ (reference sequence). CDR3 bases: TGTGCCAGCAGCTCCCAGGGTTCGGAGGCAGCTTTCTTT. This codes for CASSSQGSEAAFF.

The J gene is TRBJ1-3, the V gene TRBV9; unclear D gene. Trimming left V 0 bases short and J 0 bases short, with 10 bases between. Germline CDR1 is SGDLS and CDR2 is YYNGEE. The CDR3 spans 16 residues. The CDR3 protein is CASSVGADPSGNTIYF. The CDR3, as DNA: TGTGCCAGCAGCGTAGGGGCAGACCCCTCTGGAAACACCATATATTTT. The full variable domain, completed using reference TRBV9 and TRBJ1-3, is DSGVTQTPKHLITATGQRVTLRCSPRSGDLSVYWYQQSLDQGLQFLIQYYNGEERAKGNILERFSAQQFPDLHSELNLSSLELGDSALYFCASSVGADPSGNTIYFGEGSWLTVV.

This clone showed up just a few times. This chain connects TRBV28 to TRBJ1-5, with D tentatively TRBD1 (5 bases). V was clipped by 7 bases and J by 7 bases, with 17 bases between them. CDR3 length: 14 residues. Germline lookup yields CDR1 MDHEN and CDR2 SYDVKM. The CDR3 sequence: CASTAPQGWQPQHF. CDR3 sequence (DNA): TGTGCCAGCACCGCACCCCAGGGTTGGCAGCCCCAGCATTTT.

The chain joins TRBV19 to TRBJ2-5, with D possibly TRBD1 on 6 matching bases. Germline V gene lookup returns CDR1 LNHDA and CDR2 SQIVND (reference sequence). The CDR3 is 13 amino acids. V was pared by 4 bases and J by 5 bases, with 11 bases between. CDR3 residues: CASSTGVGETQYF. In nucleotides, the CDR3 is TGTGCCAGTAGTACAGGGGTCGGGGAGACCCAGTACTTC.

The rearrangement joins TRBV7-9 to TRBJ2-1, with 13 bases lining up with TRBD2. V lost 5 bases and J lost 4; bases outside the gene matches: 11. Per the germline V gene, CDR1 is SEHNR and CDR2 is FQNEAQ (reference sequence). CDR3 length: 18 amino acids. As DNA, the CDR3 is TGTGCCAGCAGCCCGAAACCCGGGACTAGCGGGGAGTACAATGAGCAGTTCTTC. Amino acid sequence: CASSPKPGTSGEYNEQFF.

The rearrangement joins TRBV5-1 to TRBJ2-7; 10 bases line up with TRBD2. J was trimmed by 3 bases and V by 0 bases; bases with no gene match: 3. Germline V gene sequence: CDR1 SGHRS, CDR2 YFSETQ. This CDR3 is 15 amino acids long. The CDR3 DNA follows: TGCGCCAGCAGCTTGGTGGCTAGCGGGAGCTACGAGCAGTACTTC. Protein product: CASSLVASGSYEQYF.

The chain carries TRBV19 and TRBJ2-2; D is unresolved. V gave up 5 bases and J gave up 5 bases, with 15 bases separating them. There are 15 residues in the CDR3. Germline-derived CDR1 and CDR2 are LNHDA and SQIVND (reference sequence). The chain's CDR3 is CASSPRLSPTGELFF. The CDR3 DNA is TGTGCCAGTAGTCCAAGACTCTCCCCTACCGGGGAGCTGTTTTTT.

This rearrangement joins TRBV20-1 to TRBJ2-7, with TRBD2 matching 7 bases. V was pared by 4 bases and J by 6 bases, with 3 bases of the junction left unmatched. The CDR3 consists of 11 residues. Germline V gene lookup returns CDR1 DFQATT and CDR2 SNEGSKA (reference sequence). Written as DNA, the CDR3 is TGCAGTGCTACCGAGCGGGGCGAGCAGTACTTC. It translates to CSATERGEQYF.

This clone was observed a few times. CDR3 residues: CSILTEDFSYEQYF. The CDR3 bases are TGCAGCATACTGACAGAGGACTTCTCCTACGAGCAGTACTTC. The chain has TRBV29-1 and TRBJ2-7, with D possibly called TRBD1 or TRBD2 (5 bases each). The germline V and J ends were trimmed by 8 bases and 0 bases, with 17 bases remaining between them. Germline CDR1 reads SQVTM; CDR2 reads ANQGSEA. There are 14 residues in the CDR3.

V is TRBV27 and J is TRBJ2-7, with 7 bases lining up with TRBD1. Germline V gene data show CDR1 as MNHEY and CDR2 as SMNVEV (reference sequence). The CDR3 has 14 residues. The V gene end was trimmed by 5 bases and the J gene end by 6 bases; junction bases not matched to a gene: 10. CDR3 sequence (DNA): TGTGCCAGCAGTCAGCGACAGGGTCGGAGCGAGCAGTACTTC. This translates into CASSQRQGRSEQYF.

V usage is TRBV7-2 and J usage is TRBJ1-3, with unresolved D. The CDR3 loop spans 12 amino acids. Germline CDR1 and CDR2: SGHTA and FQGNSA. V shed 2 bases and J shed 8 bases, with 7 bases lying between them. CDR3 protein: CASSLRRDTIYF. CDR3 DNA: TGTGCCAGCAGCTTAAGGAGAGACACCATATATTTT.